The present T cell receptor (beta chain) was sequenced within a study of T cell responses to AZD1222 COVID-19 vaccine. About this clone: The antigen is undetermined.

General study points: Mostly white British, mostly female donors; authors suggested clonal diversity may be underestimated.

The data were produced by immunoSEQ multiplex PCR, yet TCRdb's version contains in-frame clones alone and is incomplete. The sample holds roughly 140,000 clones, approximately 88% seen once. The source material was peripheral blood, sampled on day 0 of AZD1222 vaccination. This clonotype originated in an adult in good health.

The CDR3 nucleotides read TGTGCCAGCAGCTCACAGGGCTCCATGAACACTGAAGCTTTCTTT. Translation: CASSSQGSMNTEAFF. The chain joins TRBV7-3 to TRBJ1-1; weak D call: TRBD1 (6 bases). The CDR3 is 15 amino acids. CDR1 SGHTA and CDR2 FQGTGA come from the germline V gene. V lost 4 bases and J lost 0, with 12 bases in between.